Shown below are 6 T cell receptor beta chains from a single sample sequenced in a study of blood T cell repertoires in COVID-19. Produced via immunoSEQ multiplex PCR; TCRdb's table is partial and in-frame only. The table records about 170,000 clones, 85% of them present only once. Sequenced: peripheral blood. Receptors originate from a human donor with acute or convalescent COVID-19. The donor label of this sample is uncertain.

The chain uses TRBV6-5 and TRBJ1-1, with D unresolved. V was shortened by 6 bases and J by 1 base, with 12 bases between the two germline ends. The CDR3 extends over 14 amino acids. Germline lookup yields CDR1 MNHEY and CDR2 SVGAGI. The CDR3, as DNA: TGTGCCAGCAGGGGTGGACGGGAGAACACTGAAGCTTTCTTT. Its protein product is CASRGGRENTEAFF.

The gene calls are TRBV5-1 and TRBJ1-6; D uncertain. V shed 3 bases and J shed 7 bases, with 11 bases lying between them. The CDR3 has 14 amino acids. The germline V gene encodes CDR1 SGHRS and CDR2 YFSETQ. The CDR3 region has the DNA TGCGCCAGCAGCTGGAGCCAGAGGAATTCACCCCTCCACTTT. As protein: CASSWSQRNSPLHF.

The chain is built from TRBV3-1 (or the pseudogene TRBV3-2) and TRBJ2-5; 13 bases align to TRBD2. After removal of 4 bases from V and 1 base from J, the junction contained 3 bases not matched to a gene. The germline gives CDR1 LGHDT, CDR2 YNNKEL (reference sequence). The CDR3 extends over 16 amino acids. CDR3: CASSPTSGGLQETQYF. DNA for the CDR3: TGTGCCAGCAGCCCGACTAGCGGGGGGCTCCAAGAGACCCAGTACTTC.

V gene TRBV7-2 combines with J gene TRBJ2-5, with TRBD2 identical over 12 bases. The junction had 7 bases not matched to a gene; V was cut back by 1 base and J by 1 base. The CDR3 is made up of 18 amino acids. CDR1 is SGHTA and CDR2 is FQGNSA in the germline V gene. The CDR3 here is CASSLGVGLAGSQETQYF. CDR3 nucleotide sequence: TGTGCCAGCAGCTTAGGGGTTGGACTAGCGGGATCCCAAGAGACCCAGTACTTC.

V usage is TRBV25-1 and J usage is TRBJ1-2; D gene unclear. From germline, CDR1 is MGHDK and CDR2 SYGVNS. This CDR3 is 12 amino acids long. Between the trimmed V and J ends, which lost 2 bases and 2 bases, there was a span of 3 bases. In DNA, the CDR3 is TGTGCCAGCAGTGAACTAAACTATGGCTACACCTTC. Its translation: CASSELNYGYTF.

The chain couples TRBV14 to TRBJ1-2; maybe TRBD1 (5 bases). The CDR3 totals 13 residues. The V gene's germline CDR1 is SGHDN and CDR2 FVKESK. Trimming shortened V by 5 bases and J by 5 bases, and 12 bases separated the two germline ends. The CDR3 region has the DNA TGTGCCAGCAGCAAGACAGTGCCTTATGGCTACACCTTC. Translation gives CASSKTVPYGYTF.